The 4 T cell receptor beta chains below come from one sample, sequenced in a study of T cell responses to AZD1222 COVID-19 vaccine. Clones were sequenced by immunoSEQ multiplex PCR, and TCRdb holds only the in-frame ones, with some missing. The sample yields over 110,000 clones, around 90% seen once. Sequenced here: peripheral blood, sampled on day 0 of AZD1222 vaccination. Receptor source: an adult in good health.

This clone was recorded once. V and J are TRBV3-1 (or the pseudogene TRBV3-2) and TRBJ2-5; D tentatively reads TRBD1 or TRBD2 (5 bases each). The V gene lost 0 bases and the J gene lost 2 bases, with 10 bases spanning the gap. The CDR3 covers 15 residues. Germline CDR1 is LGHDT and CDR2 is YNNKEL (reference sequence). CDR3 amino acids: CASSQDRDGQETQYF. The CDR3 bases are TGTGCCAGCAGCCAAGACCGGGACGGACAAGAGACCCAGTACTTC.

The chain has TRBV7-9 and TRBJ1-1; tentative D call: TRBD1 (6 bases). This CDR3 contains 14 residues. V was shortened by 5 bases and J by 0 bases, with 10 bases between the two germline ends. Germline values: CDR1 SEHNR, CDR2 FQNEAQ (reference sequence). The CDR3 nucleotides are TGTGCCAGCAGCCCGACAGGATTGAACACTGAAGCTTTCTTT. This encodes CASSPTGLNTEAFF.

This clone appeared a few times. Here the CDR3 reads CASSIHKLGNTIYF. CDR3 bases: TGTGCCAGCAGTATTCACAAATTGGGAAACACCATATATTTT. This chain joins TRBV2 and TRBJ1-3; D is undetermined. Trimming stripped 5 bases from V and 4 bases from J, with 12 bases between. This CDR3 has 14 amino acids. The germline CDR1 and CDR2 sequences are SNHLY and FYNNEI.

The rearrangement uses TRBV10-1 and TRBJ2-3, with 8 bases identical to TRBD2. The V segment lost 2 bases and the J segment 3 bases; nucleotides outside the gene matches: 4. The CDR3 extends over 15 amino acids. Germline CDR1 reads WNHNN; CDR2 reads SYGVQD (reference sequence). The CDR3 sequence: CASSEGSSGTDTQYF. CDR3 nucleotides: TGCGCCAGCAGTGAGGGGTCTAGCGGGACAGATACGCAGTATTTT.